Listed here are 9 T cell receptor beta chains from one sample, sequenced in a study of radiation and T cells in renal cell carcinoma. Time point in this sample: blood 4 weeks post-SBRT, at nephrectomy. The treatment here: 15 Gy SBRT to primary tumor, nephrectomy 4 weeks later. TCRdb's copy holds only in-frame clones and misses some; the assay was immunoSEQ multiplex PCR. The repertoire has around 140,000 clones, approximately 86% of them found once; the top ten carry around a sixth. The input for sequencing was blood, taken from a patient whose treatment included radiotherapy and nephrectomy. Receptor source: a woman between 45 and 65 years old with renal cell carcinoma.

This chain joins TRBV6-5 and TRBJ1-2; D possibly corresponds to TRBD1 (5 bases). Germline V lookup: CDR1 MNHEY, CDR2 SVGAGI. V lost 8 bases and J 6 bases, leaving 10 bases between the germline ends. CDR3 length: 11 amino acids. As DNA, the CDR3 is TGTGCCAGCGGGGGAGGCGATGGCTACACCTTC. It codes for CASGGGDGYTF.

The V gene is TRBV5-1, the J gene TRBJ1-1, with 7 bases that match TRBD1. The CDR3 covers 13 residues. Germline CDR1 is SGHRS and CDR2 is YFSETQ. The V gene end was trimmed by 4 bases and the J gene end by 2 bases; junction bases not matched to a gene: 2. The CDR3 loop reads CASSRDSNTEAFF. The CDR3 coding sequence is TGCGCCAGCAGCCGGGACAGTAACACTGAAGCTTTCTTT.

Concerning this clone: This CDR3 is also generated by other DNA sequences in the sample. The chain employs TRBV7-2 and TRBJ2-5; TRBD2 aligns across 10 bases. From germline, CDR1 is SGHTA and CDR2 FQGNSA. The length of the CDR3 is 14 residues. The ends lost 2 bases at V and 3 bases at J; junction bases unmatched: 0. CDR3 DNA: TGTGCCAGCAGCTTAACTAGCGGGGAAGAGACCCAGTACTTC. Amino acid sequence: CASSLTSGEETQYF.

This rearrangement joins TRBV28 to TRBJ1-3, with a possible D match to TRBD1 (5 bases). V was cut by 4 bases and J by 2 bases, with 12 bases left in between. The CDR3 has 15 amino acids. Germline V gene data show CDR1 as MDHEN and CDR2 as SYDVKM. CDR3 nucleotides: TGTGCCAGCAGTTCTAAAGGGGTGGCTGGAAACACCATATATTTT. It yields the protein CASSSKGVAGNTIYF. Complete variable domain (other parts from reference TRBV28 and TRBJ1-3): DVKVTQSSRYLVKRTGEKVFLECVQDMDHENMFWYRQDPGLGLRLIYFSYDVKMKEKGDIPEGYSVSREKKERFSLILESASTNQTSMYLCASSSKGVAGNTIYFGEGSWLTVV.

The chain couples TRBV10-3 to TRBJ2-3, with D perhaps TRBD1 or TRBD2 (6 bases each). The CDR3 consists of 14 residues. Trimming removed 10 bases at V and 0 bases at J, with 14 bases between. Germline V gene lookup returns CDR1 ENHRY and CDR2 SYGVKD. The CDR3 sequence: CATQTGLSTDTQYF. The CDR3 DNA reads TGTGCCACCCAGACAGGACTAAGCACAGATACGCAGTATTTT.

The CDR3 sequence is CASSIGIGQETQYF. CDR3 DNA sequence: TGTGCCAGTAGTATAGGAATAGGCCAAGAGACCCAGTACTTC. This chain uses TRBV19 with TRBJ2-5; D unclear. V was shortened by 1 base and J by 1 base, with 7 bases between the two germline ends. The CDR3 loop spans 14 amino acids. Per the germline V gene, CDR1 is LNHDA and CDR2 is SQIVND (reference sequence).

The V gene is TRBV6-1, the J gene TRBJ1-4; 8 bases align to TRBD1. CDR1 and CDR2 from the germline V gene are MNHNS and SASEGT. The CDR3 runs to 13 residues. J lost 6 bases, V lost 7 bases, and 4 bases had no gene match. This chain's CDR3 is CASTNRGDEKLFF. DNA for the CDR3: TGTGCCAGCACCAACAGGGGGGATGAAAAACTGTTTTTT.

The chain carries TRBV5-4 and TRBJ2-7, with 7 bases aligning to TRBD1. J gave up 2 bases and V 5 bases, and 7 bases lay outside the gene matches. There are 14 residues in the CDR3. Germline V gene lookup returns CDR1 SGHNT and CDR2 YYREEE (reference sequence). The DNA for the CDR3 is TGTGCCAGCAGAAACAGGGGAAAGGCCTACGAGCAGTACTTC. This translates into CASRNRGKAYEQYF.

The CDR3 region is CASSLGVRDNRYF. For the CDR3, the DNA is TGTGCCAGCAGCTTAGGGGTCCGGGACAACCGGTACTTC. This chain connects TRBV11-2 to TRBJ2-7; a weak D match, TRBD1 (6 bases). The germline V gene has CDR1 SGHAT and CDR2 FQNNGV. V lost 1 base and J 12 bases, leaving 16 bases between the germline ends. The length of the CDR3 is 13 residues.